Each of the 21 T cell receptor beta chains below was sequenced from the same sample in a study of neurological immune-mediated disorders. TCRdb re-analysed the 5' RACE reads in MiXCR, keeping a single row per CDR3 protein. The sample contains tens of thousands of distinct CDR3 sequences, around 3.7% of which appear only once. Sequencing used PBMCs. The receptors here all came from a man between 40 and 49 years old with multiple sclerosis.

This clonotype was detected many times. This chain joins TRBV10-3 and TRBJ2-4; 8 bases are a match to TRBD1. The CDR3 sequence is 14 residues long. V trimming: 3 bases; J trimming: 9 bases; junction bases outside the gene matches: 7. Germline V gene sequence: CDR1 ENHRY, CDR2 SYGVKD. CDR3 nucleotides: TGTGCCATCAGTGAATGGACAGGGAATGGCATTCAGTACTTC. The encoded protein is CAISEWTGNGIQYF.

This clonotype was observed many times. The chain employs TRBV20-1 and TRBJ2-3; TRBD2 is a possible D gene (6 bases). The CDR3 is 11 amino acids. Trimming shortened V by 6 bases and J by 5 bases, and 9 bases separated the two germline ends. The germline CDR1 and CDR2 sequences are DFQATT and SNEGSKA (reference sequence). The CDR3 here is CSAGLGDTQYF. The DNA of the CDR3 is TGCAGTGCGGGACTCGGAGATACGCAGTATTTT.

This clonotype appeared a few times. The gene calls are TRBV6-5 and TRBJ1-2, with unresolved D. The CDR3 runs to 14 residues. Germline V CDR1 and CDR2: MNHEY, SVGAGI. The germline V and J ends were trimmed by 7 bases and 7 bases, with 19 bases remaining between them. The CDR3 region has the DNA TGTGCCAGCACCCTCAACCGGGCCTCGGGTGGCTACACCTTC. Translation: CASTLNRASGGYTF.

At least ten counts were recorded for this clonotype. The chain recombines TRBV20-1 with TRBJ2-1; weak D call: TRBD2 (6 bases). CDR1 and CDR2 (germline): DFQATT, SNEGSKA (reference sequence). The CDR3 covers 15 residues. Trimming removed 4 bases at V and 0 bases at J, with 13 bases between. The CDR3 region is CSATGGDPSYNEQFF. DNA of the CDR3: TGCAGTGCTACCGGAGGGGATCCCTCCTACAATGAGCAGTTCTTC.

There are many counts of this clonotype. The V gene is TRBV20-1, the J gene TRBJ2-7; 13 nucleotides match TRBD2. V was pared by 6 bases and J by 0 bases, with 8 bases of the junction left unmatched. The germline CDR1 and CDR2 sequences are DFQATT and SNEGSKA (reference sequence). This CDR3 comprises 16 residues. In DNA, the CDR3 is TGCAGTGCCGGACTAGCGGGGGCCCTGTCCTCCTACGAGCAGTACTTC. It codes for CSAGLAGALSSYEQYF.

This clonotype was counted ten times or more. The chain has TRBV6-5 and TRBJ1-2, with D unresolved. Germline loops: CDR1 MNHEY, CDR2 SVGAGI. This CDR3 is 13 amino acids long. The V gene lost 2 bases and the J gene lost 6 bases, with 10 bases spanning the gap. CDR3 sequence reads: CASSYRTWNGYTF. As DNA, the CDR3 is TGTGCCAGCAGTTACCGCACTTGGAATGGCTACACCTTC.

This clonotype has at least ten counts. J is TRBJ1-1 and V is TRBV20-1; no clear D. This CDR3 has 15 amino acids. Deletions cut 5 bases from V and 6 bases from J, with 22 bases between. CDR1 DFQATT and CDR2 SNEGSKA come from the germline V gene (reference sequence). CDR3 amino acids: CSAEQAARSLSEAFF. CDR3 DNA sequence: TGCAGTGCTGAGCAGGCGGCCCGAAGTCTCTCTGAAGCTTTCTTT.

This clonotype was observed at least ten times. The chain carries TRBV30 and TRBJ2-2, with 10 bases identical to TRBD2. The CDR3 spans 18 residues. CDR1 and CDR2 (germline): GTSNPN, SVGIG (reference sequence). The J segment lost 0 bases and the V segment lost 2 bases, leaving 9 bases of the junction unmatched. Here the CDR3 DNA reads TGTGCCTGGAGTCCCGGACTAGCGGAGAGTACGAACACCGGGGAGCTGTTTTTT. Protein sequence: CAWSPGLAESTNTGELFF. Full variable domain (remainder filled in from reference TRBV30 and TRBJ2-2): SQTIHQWPATLVQPVGSPLSLECTVEGTSNPNLYWYRQAAGRGLQLLFYSVGIGQISSEVPQNLSASRPQDRQFILSSKKLLLSDSGFYLCAWSPGLAESTNTGELFFGEGSRLTVL.

In this sample, this clonotype turned up many times. The chain couples TRBV27 to TRBJ1-3, with 8 bases identical to TRBD1. The CDR3 spans 15 residues. V lost 6 bases and J lost 0; bases outside the gene matches: 4. The germline V gene encodes CDR1 MNHEY and CDR2 SMNVEV (reference sequence). This chain's CDR3 is CASRRTGISGNTIYF. Here the CDR3 DNA reads TGTGCCAGCAGGCGGACAGGGATCTCTGGAAACACCATATATTTT.

Here the CDR3 DNA reads TGCGCCAGCAGCTTGGGACAGTCCAAGGAGACCCAGTACTTC. It translates to CASSLGQSKETQYF. This chain uses TRBV5-1 with TRBJ2-5; D may be TRBD1 (5 bases). CDR3 length: 14 amino acids. Germline lookup yields CDR1 SGHRS and CDR2 YFSETQ. Trimming left V 0 bases short and J 5 bases short, with 11 bases between.

This clonotype was detected a few times. The gene calls are TRBV12-3 or TRBV12-4 and TRBJ2-1; D is perhaps TRBD1 (6 bases). The V end was cut by 3 bases, the J end by 8 bases, with 14 bases between. This CDR3 has 14 amino acids. CDR3 DNA: TGTGCCAGCAGTTTGGGGACACCTTGGGATGAGCAGTTCTTC. It specifies CASSLGTPWDEQFF.

V is TRBV7-9 and J is TRBJ1-1; no reliable D call. The V gene lost 2 bases and the J gene lost 1 base, with 2 bases spanning the gap. Germline V CDR1 and CDR2: SEHNR, FQNEAQ (reference sequence). The CDR3 loop spans 12 amino acids. CDR3: CASSLQNTEAFF. The CDR3 DNA sequence: TGTGCCAGCAGCTTACAGAACACTGAAGCTTTCTTT.

This clonotype was recorded many times. The chain links TRBV5-1 to TRBJ1-6; TRBD1 might be the D (5 bases). Trimming took off 1 base at V and 2 bases at J, with 7 bases between the two ends. Germline V CDR1 and CDR2: SGHRS, YFSETQ. The CDR3 is 15 residues long. This CDR3 is CASSLRGPYNSPLHF. The CDR3 DNA follows: TGCGCCAGCAGCTTGAGGGGACCCTATAATTCACCCCTCCACTTT.

This clonotype was observed at least ten times. The V gene is TRBV29-1, the J gene TRBJ2-5; D is possibly TRBD1 or TRBD2 (5 bases each). Germline V CDR1 and CDR2: SQVTM, ANQGSEA. This CDR3 has 12 amino acids. V dropped 4 bases and J dropped 3 bases, with 9 bases sitting between them. The chain's CDR3 is CSVVRGEETQYF. Here the CDR3 DNA reads TGCAGCGTTGTCCGGGGCGAAGAGACCCAGTACTTC.

This clonotype came up many times. This chain joins TRBV20-1 and TRBJ2-3, with a weak D call TRBD2 (5 bases). Germline CDR1 is DFQATT and CDR2 is SNEGSKA (reference sequence). CDR3 size: 16 residues. Trimming cost V 3 bases and J 0 bases, with 16 bases left between them. The CDR3 protein is CSARTSSSLSTDTQYF. The CDR3 region has the DNA TGCAGTGCTAGGACCTCTAGCTCGTTAAGCACAGATACGCAGTATTTT.

This clonotype was counted many times. The chain has TRBV12-3 or TRBV12-4 and TRBJ1-2, with D unresolved. V gave up 5 bases and J gave up 4 bases, with 20 bases separating them. This CDR3 region has 16 residues. CDR3 DNA: TGTGCCAGCAGTCCGGCGGGTGGGCAAGACTTCTATGGCTACACCTTC. Its protein is CASSPAGGQDFYGYTF.

This clonotype was picked up a small number of times. It may be a read error: a sequence one base away is much more abundant. The chain carries TRBV9 and TRBJ1-6; D not resolved. Per the germline V gene, CDR1 is SGDLS and CDR2 is YYNGEE. The CDR3 is made up of 15 amino acids. The CDR3 sequence is CASSVGNSYNSPLNF. The CDR3 coding sequence is TGTGCCAGCAGCGTTGGGAACTCCTATAATTCACCCCTCAACTTT.

This clonotype was detected many times. The chain couples TRBV6-1 to TRBJ2-6; D is unresolved. CDR1 and CDR2 (germline): MNHNS, SASEGT. CDR3 length: 15 amino acids. The V end was cut by 4 bases, the J end by 0 bases, with 7 bases between. The CDR3 bases are TGTGCCAGCAGTGGCCAGCCCTCTGGGGCCAACGTCCTGACTTTC. Amino acids: CASSGQPSGANVLTF.

This clonotype was observed at least ten times. The chain links TRBV27 to TRBJ1-2; tentatively, D is TRBD1 (5 bases). V lost 6 bases to trimming and J lost 5 bases, with 19 bases between them. The CDR3 extends over 15 amino acids. Germline CDR1 is MNHEY and CDR2 is SMNVEV (reference sequence). The CDR3 protein is CASRAPGPTYYGYTF. The CDR3 DNA reads TGTGCCAGCAGGGCTCCGGGACCGACTTATTATGGCTACACCTTC.

This clonotype occurred many times. The J gene is TRBJ1-1, the V gene TRBV3-1; no definite D call. Trimming removed 3 bases from V and 1 base from J, with 6 bases in between. This CDR3 is built from 13 residues. Germline CDR1 is LGHDT and CDR2 is YNNKEL (reference sequence). In nucleotides, the CDR3 is TGTGCCAGCAGCCAGATGAGGAACACTGAAGCTTTCTTT. Translating it yields CASSQMRNTEAFF.

This clonotype has ten or more counts. This chain uses TRBV11-2 with TRBJ2-3; D unclear. Germline values: CDR1 SGHAT, CDR2 FQNNGV. There are 16 residues in the CDR3. V lost 4 bases, J lost 7 bases, and 21 bases lay in between. The CDR3 DNA reads TGTGCCAGCAGCTCAAGTAACGGGCTCCCAAGCTATACGCAGTATTTT. Its protein is CASSSSNGLPSYTQYF.